This T cell receptor beta chain comes out of a study of blood T cell repertoires in COVID-19. Whole-study context: Whether acute or convalescent, the COVID-19 samples came from the United States, Italy and Spain. PBMCs, B-cell-depleted T cells, or T cells were the source of the cDNA or gDNA that made up the material.

Assay used: immunoSEQ multiplex PCR; TCRdb lists only in-frame clones, some missing. The sample has hundreds of thousands of clones, roughly 84% seen once. The sequence came from a woman of 80 years or more with acute or convalescent COVID-19. Sequenced: peripheral blood.

CDR3 loop: CASILRWGGYEQFF. CDR3 nucleotides: TGTGCCAGCATCCTCCGGTGGGGGGGCTATGAGCAGTTCTTC. The chain uses TRBV27 and TRBJ2-1, with TRBD2 as a possible D gene (7 bases). CDR1 MNHEY and CDR2 SMNVEV come from the germline V gene (reference sequence). This CDR3 is built from 14 residues. Trimming left V 7 bases short and J 8 bases short, with 18 bases between.